A single sample gave rise to the 3 T cell receptor beta chains below, sequenced in a study of blood T cells in healthy people across ages. Primers used in a second PCR of about 6 to 12 cycles were a sample-barcoded 5' primer and a J-beta primer mix. One entry per CDR3 protein results from TCRdb running MiXCR on the 5' RACE reads. The repertoire holds 1.5 million to 2 million distinct CDR3 sequences, with 25% to 30% as singletons. The sequencing input was blood. The receptors here all came from a woman aged 25 to 45 in good health.

The table lists this clonotype with a few counts. This chain uses TRBV6-5 with TRBJ1-4; no firm D call. Germline CDR1 MNHEY, CDR2 SVGAGI. The CDR3 length is 11 residues. This CDR3 is CASARDEKLFF. In DNA form, the CDR3 reads TGTGCTAGCGCAAGGGATGAAAAACTGTTTTTT.

The chain joins TRBV20-1 to TRBJ2-3; no firm D call. Trimming stripped 3 bases from V and 6 bases from J, with 10 bases between. From germline, CDR1 is DFQATT and CDR2 SNEGSKA (reference sequence). There are 12 residues in the CDR3. CDR3 DNA: TGCAGTGCTAGTCCTGACGGGGATACGCAGTATTTT. This codes for CSASPDGDTQYF.

The rearrangement links TRBV7-9 to TRBJ2-3; unclear D gene. This CDR3 contains 12 residues. V was clipped by 5 bases and J by 7 bases, with 10 bases between them. Germline assignment: CDR1 SEHNR and CDR2 FQNEAQ (reference sequence). CDR3 coding DNA: TGTGCCAGCAGCCAAACAGACAATACGCAGTATTTT. Protein: CASSQTDNTQYF. Full variable domain (outside the CDR3, taken from reference TRBV7-9 and TRBJ2-3): DTGVSQNPRHKITKRGQNVTFRCDPISEHNRLYWYRQTLGQGPEFLTYFQNEAQLEKSRLLSDRFSAERPKGSFSTLEIQRTEQGDSAMYLCASSQTDNTQYFGPGTRLTVL.